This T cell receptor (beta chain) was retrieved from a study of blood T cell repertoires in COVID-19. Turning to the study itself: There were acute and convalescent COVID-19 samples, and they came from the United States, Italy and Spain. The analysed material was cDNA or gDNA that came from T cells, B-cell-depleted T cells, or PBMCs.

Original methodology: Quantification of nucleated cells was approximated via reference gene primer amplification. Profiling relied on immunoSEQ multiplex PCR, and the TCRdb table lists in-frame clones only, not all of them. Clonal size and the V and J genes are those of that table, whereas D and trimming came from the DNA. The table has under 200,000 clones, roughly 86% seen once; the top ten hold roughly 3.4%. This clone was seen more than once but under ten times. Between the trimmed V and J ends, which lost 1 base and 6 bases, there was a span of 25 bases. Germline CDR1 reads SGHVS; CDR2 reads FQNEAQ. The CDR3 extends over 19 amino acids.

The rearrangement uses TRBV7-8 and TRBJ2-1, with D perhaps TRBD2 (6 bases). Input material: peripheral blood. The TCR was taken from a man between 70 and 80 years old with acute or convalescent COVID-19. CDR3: CASSLDGVSGLGAGNEQFF. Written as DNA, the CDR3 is TGTGCCAGCAGCTTAGACGGCGTTAGCGGCCTAGGAGCCGGCAATGAGCAGTTCTTC. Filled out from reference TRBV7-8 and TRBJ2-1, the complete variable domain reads GAGVSQSPRYKVAKRGQDVALRCDPISGHVSLFWYQQALGQGPEFLTYFQNEAQLDKSGLPSDRFFAERPEGSVSTLKIQRTQQEDSAVYLCASSLDGVSGLGAGNEQFFGPGTRLTVL.